The entry that follows covers one T cell receptor (beta chain) sequence. Antigen unknown. These data belong to a study of shared clonotypes between healthy human individuals. Study observations and caveats: It was anticipated that sequencing depth would influence how many clonotypes donors shared.

The germline V and J ends were trimmed by 4 bases and 8 bases, with 17 bases remaining between them. CDR1 and CDR2 from the germline V gene are SQVTM and ANQGSEA. There are 14 residues in the CDR3. Genomic DNA of each subset was evenly split across several immunoSEQ plates. Assay used: immunoSEQ multiplex PCR; TCRdb lists only in-frame clones, some missing. Of some 1 million clones in the sample, about 80% are singletons; the top ten hold 1.2% to 1.5%. The V gene is TRBV29-1, the J gene TRBJ1-4; TRBD1 might be the D (6 bases). Sequences were obtained from memory CD4+ T cells sorted from blood. Subset noted: CD45RA-negative fraction. The TCR was taken from a man younger than 35 in good health. Here the CDR3 DNA reads TGCAGCGTTGCTTCGACAGGAGCTAGGGAAAAACTGTTTTTT. Its protein is CSVASTGAREKLFF.